This is a list of T cell receptor beta chains from one sample in a study of T cell responses to AZD1222 COVID-19 vaccine. The assay was immunoSEQ multiplex PCR, and TCRdb's table has in-frame clones only and misses some. The sample has 150,000 to 180,000 clones, approximately 90% seen once; the top ten hold 5.5% to 8.5%. The specimen was peripheral blood, collected after recovery from COVID-19. These receptors came from an adult who had recovered from COVID-19. Both conserved end residues are part of each CDR3. A D gene is named only where the DNA matches it firmly. Clone size appears in some rows only: once, few, many, or a class for an expanded clone.

clone_size	v_call	j_call	d_call	cdr3_aa	cdr3_nt
NA	TRBV3-1/TRBV3-2	TRBJ2-3	TRBD1	CASSSRGRDTDTQYF	TGTGCCAGCAGTTCCAGGGGGAGAGACACAGATACGCAGTATTTT
NA	TRBV19	TRBJ1-2	TRBD1	CASSHISGQDGYTF	TGTGCCAGTAGCCATATCTCGGGACAGGATGGCTACACCTTC
NA	TRBV6-6	TRBJ1-1	NA	CASSYGGKNTEAFF	TGTGCCAGCAGTTACGGGGGCAAAAACACTGAAGCTTTCTTT
NA	TRBV5-1	TRBJ2-2	TRBD2	CASSPMLSGGANTGELFF	TGCGCCAGCAGCCCGATGTTAAGCGGGGGGGCGAACACCGGGGAGCTGTTTTTT
NA	TRBV4-1	TRBJ2-7	NA	CASSQGWTVNTYEQYF	TGCGCCAGCAGCCAAGGATGGACAGTGAATACCTACGAGCAGTACTTC
NA	TRBV14	TRBJ1-1	NA	CASSQGRVGHTEAFF	TGTGCCAGCAGCCAAGGCCGAGTAGGGCACACTGAAGCTTTCTTT
NA	TRBV19	TRBJ2-3	NA	CASSWDSLRRGTQYF	TGTGCCAGTAGTTGGGACTCCCTCCGGAGGGGTACGCAGTATTTT
NA	TRBV7-2	TRBJ1-5	NA	CASSVDGASNQPQHF	TGTGCCAGCAGCGTGGACGGGGCCAGCAATCAGCCCCAGCATTTT
NA	TRBV28	TRBJ2-7	NA	CASSLSGGHYEQYF	TGTGCCAGCAGTTTATCCGGGGGGCATTACGAGCAGTACTTC
few	TRBV11-3	TRBJ2-2	TRBD2	CASSPRGGSTGELFF	TGTGCCAGCAGCCCCCGGGGGGGGAGCACCGGGGAGCTGTTTTTT
NA	TRBV4-3	TRBJ1-1	NA	CASSQVWGTNTEAFF	TGCGCCAGCAGCCAAGTGTGGGGCACGAACACTGAAGCTTTCTTT
NA	TRBV11-3	TRBJ1-2	NA	CASSVLGTATNYGYTF	TGTGCCAGCAGCGTCCTCGGGACTGCAACTAACTATGGCTACACCTTC
NA	TRBV3-1/TRBV3-2	TRBJ2-7	NA	CASSQVDEQYF	TGTGCCAGCAGCCAAGTCGACGAGCAGTACTTC
NA	TRBV29-1	TRBJ1-2	NA	CSVYRDTGRGYTF	TGCAGCGTATACCGGGACACCGGACGTGGCTACACCTTC
NA	TRBV2	TRBJ2-2	TRBD2	CASSQSGGDTGELFF	TGTGCCAGCAGTCAGAGCGGGGGCGACACCGGGGAGCTGTTTTTT
NA	TRBV11-2	TRBJ2-1	TRBD2	CASSSYGTTGNEQFF	TGTGCCAGCAGCTCCTATGGGACTACGGGCAATGAGCAGTTCTTC
NA	TRBV5-1	TRBJ2-3	TRBD2	CASSRGLAGGPTDTQYF	TGCGCCAGCAGCAGGGGACTAGCGGGAGGCCCCACAGATACGCAGTATTTT
few	TRBV2	TRBJ2-7	NA	CASSVRDYEQYF	TGTGCCAGCAGTGTTAGAGATTACGAGCAGTACTTC
NA	TRBV5-1	TRBJ1-5	NA	CASRGTSDFSNQPQHF	TGCGCCAGCAGGGGGACCTCAGATTTTAGCAATCAGCCCCAGCATTTT
NA	TRBV24-1	TRBJ1-2	NA	CATSDTTGYGYTF	TGTGCCACCAGTGACACGACAGGCTATGGCTACACCTTC
NA	TRBV25-1	TRBJ1-1	NA	CASSGSRETEAFF	TGTGCCAGCAGTGGATCCAGGGAAACTGAAGCTTTCTTT
many	TRBV11-3	TRBJ2-3	NA	CASSSWADTQYF	TGTGCCAGCAGCTCCTGGGCAGATACGCAGTATTTT
NA	TRBV5-4	TRBJ2-1	NA	CASSLAGLSSYNEQFF	TGTGCCAGCAGCTTGGCGGGACTCAGCTCCTACAATGAGCAGTTCTTC
NA	TRBV5-1	TRBJ2-5	TRBD1	CASSSAGGETQYF	TGCGCCAGCAGCTCGGCAGGGGGAGAGACCCAGTACTTC
NA	TRBV5-1	TRBJ1-1	NA	CASSTTFGANTEAFF	TGCGCCAGCAGCACCACCTTTGGGGCGAACACTGAAGCTTTCTTT
NA	TRBV6-5	TRBJ1-2	NA	CASSTGGDAYGYTF	TGTGCCAGCAGCACCGGGGGGGACGCCTATGGCTACACCTTC
NA	TRBV14	TRBJ1-4	NA	CASSPRGLEANEKLFF	TGTGCCAGCAGCCCCAGGGGCCTGGAGGCTAATGAAAAACTGTTTTTT
NA	TRBV14	TRBJ1-2	TRBD1	CASSLYSGGSNYGYTF	TGTGCCAGCAGCCTTTACTCAGGGGGATCTAACTATGGCTACACCTTC
NA	TRBV10-3	TRBJ2-2	NA	CAISESRVDTGELFF	TGTGCCATCAGTGAGTCCAGGGTAGACACCGGGGAGCTGTTTTTT
NA	TRBV4-3	TRBJ2-5	TRBD1	CASSQAGTGGQETQYF	TGCGCCAGCAGCCAGGCCGGGACAGGGGGCCAAGAGACCCAGTACTTC